These T cell receptor beta chains were read from a single sample in a study of cytomegalovirus exposure and HLA in healthy donors. Generated by immunoSEQ multiplex PCR, the TCRdb table keeps only in-frame clones and is missing some. This table has about 160,000 clones, about 88% appearing once. The specimen sequenced was PBMCs. These receptor sequences come from a man aged 18 to 29 in good health and CMV-seropositive. The conserved cysteine and the conserved F or W are not part of the CDR3 here. Each record gives: V gene, CDR3 protein.

v_call: TRBV19
cdr3_aa: ATQLLQGGNQPQH

v_call: TRBV7-6
cdr3_aa: ASSPEVGLGQF

v_call: TRBV7-9
cdr3_aa: ASSLKQGNTEAF

v_call: TRBV28
cdr3_aa: ASSLGQGRGYT

v_call: TRBV11-2
cdr3_aa: ASSPLGTKTQY

v_call: TRBV25-1
cdr3_aa: ASSEGAGYT

v_call: TRBV6-5
cdr3_aa: ASSRTSGNNEQF

v_call: TRBV4-3
cdr3_aa: ASSQDWFSGGVGGTQY

v_call: TRBV5-1
cdr3_aa: ASSLETAPKGAF

v_call: TRBV6-1
cdr3_aa: ASSRTGDSNQPQH

v_call: TRBV19
cdr3_aa: ASSINTGSNSPLH

v_call: TRBV30
cdr3_aa: AWSVPAFSTDTQY

v_call: TRBV5-4
cdr3_aa: ASSLGQAPEQY

v_call: TRBV6-5
cdr3_aa: ASSHTTGANGLT

v_call: TRBV15
cdr3_aa: ATSSGSGEQY

v_call: TRBV18
cdr3_aa: ASSPFQAANTGELF

v_call: TRBV20-1
cdr3_aa: SAATDSEQY

v_call: TRBV15
cdr3_aa: ATRGRDRASNYGYT

v_call: TRBV7-2
cdr3_aa: ASSEDSMSSYEQY

v_call: TRBV6-4
cdr3_aa: ASSPTDSGGGDTQY

v_call: TRBV27
cdr3_aa: ASSPPGFMKYEQY

v_call: TRBV4-1
cdr3_aa: ASSPGLAGGTYEQY

v_call: TRBV18
cdr3_aa: ASSRSGIGNTEAF